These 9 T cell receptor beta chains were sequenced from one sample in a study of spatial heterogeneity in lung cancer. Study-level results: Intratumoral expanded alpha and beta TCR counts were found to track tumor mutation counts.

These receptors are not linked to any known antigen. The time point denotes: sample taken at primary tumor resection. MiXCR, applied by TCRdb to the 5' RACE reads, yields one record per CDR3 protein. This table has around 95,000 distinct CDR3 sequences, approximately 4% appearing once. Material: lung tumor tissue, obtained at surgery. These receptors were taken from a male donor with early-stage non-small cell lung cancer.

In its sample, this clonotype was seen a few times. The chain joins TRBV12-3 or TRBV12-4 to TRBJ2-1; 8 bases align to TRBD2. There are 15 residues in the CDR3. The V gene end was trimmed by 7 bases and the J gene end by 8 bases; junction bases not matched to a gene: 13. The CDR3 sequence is CASTRGGTGLDEQFF. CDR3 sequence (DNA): TGTGCCAGCACCCGCGGGGGGACTGGCCTCGATGAGCAGTTCTTC.

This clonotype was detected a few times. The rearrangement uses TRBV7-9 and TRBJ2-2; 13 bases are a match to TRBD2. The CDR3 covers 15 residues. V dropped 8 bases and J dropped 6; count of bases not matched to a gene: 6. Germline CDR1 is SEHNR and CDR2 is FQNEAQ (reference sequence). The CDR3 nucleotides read TGTGCCAGCGTACTAGCGGGAGGGCCTGCCGGGGAGCTGTTTTTT. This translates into CASVLAGGPAGELFF.

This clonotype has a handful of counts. The chain's CDR3 is CASSRTGSNEQFF. For the CDR3, the DNA is TGTGCCAGCAGTAGGACAGGCAGCAATGAGCAGTTCTTC. The chain couples TRBV6-5 to TRBJ2-1; the match to TRBD1 covers 7 bases. J was trimmed by 6 bases and V by 5 bases; bases with no gene match: 4. The CDR3 length is 13 residues. CDR1 and CDR2 from the germline V gene are MNHEY and SVGAGI.

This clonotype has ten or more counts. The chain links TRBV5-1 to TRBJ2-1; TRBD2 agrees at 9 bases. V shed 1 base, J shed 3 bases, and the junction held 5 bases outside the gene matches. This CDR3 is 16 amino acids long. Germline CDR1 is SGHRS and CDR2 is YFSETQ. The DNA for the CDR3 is TGCGCCAGCAGCTTGACTAGCGGGCAGATCTACAATGAGCAGTTCTTC. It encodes CASSLTSGQIYNEQFF.

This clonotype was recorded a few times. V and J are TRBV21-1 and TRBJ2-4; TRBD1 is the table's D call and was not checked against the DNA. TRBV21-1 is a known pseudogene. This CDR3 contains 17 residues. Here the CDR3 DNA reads TGTGCCAGCAGCAAGGGGACGGGGAACTTAGCCAAAAACATTCAGTACTTC. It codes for CASSKGTGNLAKNIQYF.

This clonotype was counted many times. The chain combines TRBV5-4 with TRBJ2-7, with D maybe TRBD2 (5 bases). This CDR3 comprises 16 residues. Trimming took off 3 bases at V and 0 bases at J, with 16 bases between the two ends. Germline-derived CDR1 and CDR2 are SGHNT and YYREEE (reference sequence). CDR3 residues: CASSSAGRGYSYEQYF. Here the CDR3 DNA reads TGTGCCAGCAGCTCGGCTGGGAGAGGATACTCCTACGAGCAGTACTTC.

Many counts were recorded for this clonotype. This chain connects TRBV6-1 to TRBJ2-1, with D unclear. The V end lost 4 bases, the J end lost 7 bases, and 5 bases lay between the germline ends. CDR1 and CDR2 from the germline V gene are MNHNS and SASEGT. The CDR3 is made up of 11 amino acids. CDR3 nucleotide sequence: TGTGCCAGCAGTGTACGGAATGAGCAGTTCTTC. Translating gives CASSVRNEQFF.

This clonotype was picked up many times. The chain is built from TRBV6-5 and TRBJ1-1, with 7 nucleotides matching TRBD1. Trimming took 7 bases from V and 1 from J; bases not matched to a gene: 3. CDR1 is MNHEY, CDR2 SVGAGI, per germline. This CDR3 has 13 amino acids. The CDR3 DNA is TGTGCCAGCACCAGACAGGGGAACACTGAAGCTTTCTTT. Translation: CASTRQGNTEAFF.

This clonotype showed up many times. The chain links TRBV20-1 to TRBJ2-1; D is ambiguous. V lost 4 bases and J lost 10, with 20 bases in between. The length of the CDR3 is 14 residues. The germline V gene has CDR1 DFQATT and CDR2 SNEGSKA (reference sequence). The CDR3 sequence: CSAKPLERLREQFF. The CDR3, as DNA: TGCAGTGCTAAACCCCTAGAGCGTCTTCGGGAGCAGTTCTTC.